This T cell receptor beta chain was captured by sequencing in a study of blood T cell repertoires in COVID-19. As for the study in general: Spain, Italy and the United States supplied samples that represented acute and convalescent COVID-19. The cDNA or gDNA used as material had been derived from T cells, B-cell-depleted T cells, or PBMCs.

Seattle-derived patients entered the study during active infection and were followed longitudinally. The CDR3 spans 13 residues. V lost 5 bases and J lost 3, with 11 bases in between. The germline V gene encodes CDR1 SQVTM and CDR2 ANQGSEA. The method was immunoSEQ multiplex PCR; TCRdb's version includes in-frame clones alone and lacks a portion of them. The sample has about 63,000 clones, roughly four fifths seen once; the top ten hold under 35%. The receptor comes from a man in his 60s with COVID-19, enrolled during active disease. What was sequenced was peripheral blood. The chain combines TRBV29-1 with TRBJ2-4; D remains unclear. The CDR3 is CSVLPESKNIQYF. The CDR3 coding sequence is TGCAGCGTTCTACCCGAAAGCAAAAACATTCAGTACTTC.